This passage covers 25 T cell receptor beta chains from one sample sequenced in a study of shared clonotypes between healthy human individuals (dated by TCRdb to the early 2020s). To prepare the library, the immunoSEQ multiplex PCR assay was applied. What TCRdb holds here is the immuneACCESS table cut down to in-frame rearrangements. Part of the clones is not present; checked against another copy, under half of the missing clones reflect an unresolved V gene, and the others are unexplained. The sample table lists more than 2 million clones, roughly 95% of them with a count of one. Around 0.13% of the sample lies in the top ten. Source material: naive CD4+ T cells sorted from blood. The cell subset or site label here, explained by the study, means: CD45RA+ positively selected. The receptors come from a man aged 18 to 29 in good health.

This chain connects TRBV10-3 to TRBJ2-2; 10 bases map to TRBD2. Trimming cost V 10 bases and J 2 bases; bases outside gene matches: 16. Looked up from germline, CDR1 is ENHRY and CDR2 is SYGVKD. The CDR3 length is 18 residues. The CDR3 spells CATPGFGSGGSNTGELFF. CDR3 DNA: TGTGCCACCCCCGGGTTTGGTAGCGGGGGGTCCAACACCGGGGAGCTGTTTTTT.

This chain joins TRBV14 and TRBJ2-3; the D gene could be TRBD1 or TRBD2 (5 bases each). The germline V gene encodes CDR1 SGHDN and CDR2 FVKESK. V was trimmed by 2 bases and J by 5 bases, leaving 14 bases between them. This CDR3 region has 15 residues. DNA for the CDR3: TGTGCCAGCAGCCAAACGGGGCGCGGGTTAGATACGCAGTATTTT. This sequence encodes CASSQTGRGLDTQYF.

Only one count was recorded for this clone. This chain links TRBV6-6 with TRBJ1-2, with a tentative D call TRBD1 (5 bases). Germline V lookup: CDR1 MNHNY, CDR2 SVGAGI (reference sequence). The CDR3 is made up of 11 amino acids. V lost 8 bases and J lost 7, with 11 bases in between. The CDR3 loop reads CASGQDSGYTF. The CDR3 DNA is TGTGCCAGCGGGCAAGACAGTGGCTACACCTTC.

The gene calls are TRBV7-2 and TRBJ1-2; the match to TRBD1 covers 7 bases. CDR1 SGHTA and CDR2 FQGNSA come from the germline V gene. The trim removed 2 bases at V and 5 bases at J, leaving 2 bases unmatched. The CDR3 has 13 residues. The CDR3 protein is CASSLSGGYGYTF. DNA of the CDR3: TGTGCCAGCAGCTTATCAGGGGGGTATGGCTACACCTTC.

A single count supports this clone. CDR3 loop: CASSVNPTSTDTQYF. CDR3 coding DNA: TGTGCCAGCAGCGTAAATCCTACATCCACAGATACGCAGTATTTT. The gene calls are TRBV9 and TRBJ2-3; D is unclear. The V end was cut by 1 base, the J end by 2 bases, with 11 bases between. The V gene's germline CDR1 is SGDLS and CDR2 YYNGEE. This CDR3 spans 15 amino acids.

About this clone itself: The same CDR3 also results from other DNA sequences found in this sample. The chain carries TRBV5-1 and TRBJ2-7; D is possibly TRBD1 (6 bases). The CDR3 has 14 amino acids. The V end was cut by 2 bases, the J end by 0 bases, with 9 bases between. Germline V lookup: CDR1 SGHRS, CDR2 YFSETQ. The CDR3 DNA is TGCGCCAGCAGCTTTACAGGGACCTCCTACGAGCAGTACTTC. Residues: CASSFTGTSYEQYF.

The gene calls are TRBV12-5 and TRBJ2-7; D could derive from TRBD1 or TRBD2 (5 bases each). This CDR3 has 14 residues. The germline V and J ends were trimmed by 6 bases and 0 bases, with 12 bases remaining between them. CDR1 and CDR2 (germline): LGHNT, FRNRAP. The chain's CDR3 is CASGVGRSSYEQYF. The CDR3 bases are TGTGCTAGTGGGGTGGGACGGAGCTCCTACGAGCAGTACTTC.

The rearrangement uses TRBV2 and TRBJ2-1; D is uncertain. Germline V lookup: CDR1 SNHLY, CDR2 FYNNEI. The CDR3 loop spans 10 amino acids. This CDR3 is CATAEYEQFF. The DNA for the CDR3 is TGTGCGACGGCCGAGTATGAGCAGTTCTTC.

This chain joins TRBV18 and TRBJ2-1; no reliable D call. The CDR3 has 16 residues. Germline V CDR1 and CDR2: KGHSH, LQKENI. Trimming cost V 5 bases and J 3 bases, with 17 bases left between them. The CDR3 here is CASSSRSGNDYNEQFF. The CDR3 DNA follows: TGTGCCAGCTCATCACGATCTGGGAACGACTACAATGAGCAGTTCTTC.

The V gene is TRBV9, the J gene TRBJ2-3; no clear D gene. This CDR3 is built from 14 residues. CDR1 is SGDLS and CDR2 is YYNGEE in the germline V gene. V lost 0 bases and J lost 2, with 7 bases in between. The chain's CDR3 is CASSVASNTDTQYF. DNA for the CDR3: TGTGCCAGCAGCGTAGCGAGTAACACAGATACGCAGTATTTT.

The chain links TRBV27 to TRBJ2-3; 9 bases are a match to TRBD2. The length of the CDR3 is 17 residues. Germline V gene data show CDR1 as MNHEY and CDR2 as SMNVEV (reference sequence). Trimming cost V 1 base and J 3 bases; bases outside gene matches: 8. The CDR3 sequence is CASSLFAGGGLTDTQYF. The CDR3, as DNA: TGTGCCAGCAGTTTATTTGCGGGAGGGGGTTTGACAGATACGCAGTATTTT.

This chain links TRBV28 with TRBJ1-2, with 8 nucleotides matching TRBD1. The CDR3 runs to 14 residues. In germline, CDR1 is MDHEN, CDR2 SYDVKM. J was trimmed by 8 bases and V by 2 bases; bases with no gene match: 7. CDR3 DNA sequence: TGTGCCAGCAGTTTACAGGGGGCAACCGGGGGCTACACCTTC. Residues: CASSLQGATGGYTF.

The chain recombines TRBV28 with TRBJ1-2; no firm D call. V lost 5 bases and J 1 base, leaving 11 bases between the germline ends. This CDR3 contains 14 residues. CDR1 is MDHEN, CDR2 SYDVKM, per germline. The CDR3 here is CASSPPWGNYGYTF. DNA of the CDR3: TGTGCCAGCAGTCCTCCCTGGGGTAACTATGGCTACACCTTC.

This sequence joins TRBV30 and TRBJ2-3; D is perhaps TRBD1 or TRBD2 (6 bases each). CDR1 is GTSNPN and CDR2 is SVGIG in the germline V gene (reference sequence). The CDR3 covers 14 residues. Trimming took off 3 bases at V and 11 bases at J, with 21 bases between the two ends. CDR3 protein: CAWRLTGPEGGQYF. The CDR3, as DNA: TGTGCCTGGAGACTCACGGGGCCGGAGGGGGGGCAGTATTTT. The full variable domain, rest sourced from reference TRBV30 and TRBJ2-3, is SQTIHQWPATLVQPVGSPLSLECTVEGTSNPNLYWYRQAAGRGLQLLFYSVGIGQISSEVPQNLSASRPQDRQFILSSKKLLLSDSGFYLCAWRLTGPEGGQYFGPGTRLTVL.

CDR3 in amino acids: CASLTPPGLDTQYF. CDR3 coding DNA: TGTGCCAGCCTTACACCGCCGGGGCTAGATACGCAGTATTTT. The rearrangement uses TRBV2 and TRBJ2-3, with D tentatively TRBD1 or TRBD2 (5 bases each). CDR1 and CDR2 from the germline V gene are SNHLY and FYNNEI. The CDR3 runs to 14 residues. The germline V and J ends were trimmed by 8 bases and 5 bases, with 17 bases remaining between them.

The chain employs TRBV5-1 and TRBJ2-7, with a tentative D call TRBD1 (5 bases). The V end lost 2 bases, the J end lost 2 bases, and 14 bases lay between the germline ends. Germline CDR1 and CDR2: SGHRS and YFSETQ. The CDR3 totals 15 residues. The CDR3 bases are TGCGCCAGCAGCTTCGACTCTCAGGGAACCTACGAGCAGTACTTC. Translation: CASSFDSQGTYEQYF.

This chain uses TRBV30 with TRBJ2-4, with 7 bases lining up with TRBD2. The V segment lost 8 bases and the J segment 8 bases; nucleotides outside the gene matches: 9. Germline V lookup: CDR1 GTSNPN, CDR2 SVGIG (reference sequence). This CDR3 contains 12 residues. This CDR3 reads CAMGLGGDIQYF. For the CDR3, the DNA is TGTGCCATGGGTCTTGGGGGGGACATTCAGTACTTC.

V and J are TRBV18 and TRBJ2-3; 10 bases fit TRBD1. This CDR3 region has 18 residues. Unmatched junction bases numbered 12, after V lost 0 bases and J lost 6 bases. Germline V lookup: CDR1 KGHSH, CDR2 LQKENI. As DNA, the CDR3 is TGTGCCAGCTCACCACCTGGGTCGAGACAGGGGGCGTCCGATACGCAGTATTTT. This translates into CASSPPGSRQGASDTQYF.

The chain combines TRBV30 with TRBJ2-1, with 11 bases aligning to TRBD2. Trimming took 2 bases from V and 5 from J; bases not matched to a gene: 17. The CDR3 length is 19 residues. Looked up from germline, CDR1 is GTSNPN and CDR2 is SVGIG (reference sequence). CDR3 bases: TGTGCCTGGAGTCCGGGACAGAGAACTAGCGGGAGTCCCCACAATGAGCAGTTCTTC. It codes for CAWSPGQRTSGSPHNEQFF.

This clone was observed a handful of times. This chain connects TRBV5-4 to TRBJ1-1; 9 bases are shared with TRBD1. Germline V gene sequence: CDR1 SGHNT, CDR2 YYREEE (reference sequence). V was clipped by 3 bases and J by 1 base; unmatched bases: 4. The CDR3 totals 15 residues. The CDR3 coding sequence is TGTGCCAGCAGCTCTACAGGGGGCCAGAACACTGAAGCTTTCTTT. As protein: CASSSTGGQNTEAFF.

The chain combines TRBV5-4 with TRBJ2-1; the D call may be TRBD1 or TRBD2 (6 bases each). The CDR3 is made up of 16 amino acids. The V end lost 3 bases, the J end lost 0 bases, and 13 bases lay between the germline ends. Germline CDR1 SGHNT, CDR2 YYREEE (reference sequence). The CDR3 bases are TGTGCCAGCAGCTCGGAAGGGGGGAACTCCTACAATGAGCAGTTCTTC. This translates into CASSSEGGNSYNEQFF.

The V and J genes are TRBV11-2 and TRBJ1-6, with TRBD1 as a possible D gene (5 bases). The length of the CDR3 is 13 residues. From germline, CDR1 is SGHAT and CDR2 FQNNGV. Trimming took 5 bases from V and 14 from J, leaving 16 bases between them. CDR3 region: CASSHRDPQTLHF. In nucleotides, the CDR3 is TGTGCCAGCAGCCACCGGGACCCCCAAACCCTCCACTTT.

This clone was recorded only once. The chain combines TRBV7-2 with TRBJ2-3, with D possibly being TRBD1 (6 bases). The CDR3 is made up of 14 amino acids. Trimming took 5 bases from V and 5 from J, leaving 14 bases between them. Germline V gene data show CDR1 as SGHTA and CDR2 as FQGNSA. The CDR3 DNA sequence: TGTGCCAGCAGCCCAGGGGTGTTGGAAGATACGCAGTATTTT. Encoded protein: CASSPGVLEDTQYF.

In regard to this clone: Within the sample, other DNA sequences also encode this same CDR3. The CDR3 reads CAISEGLAGTDTQYF. CDR3 DNA sequence: TGTGCCATCAGTGAGGGTCTAGCGGGCACAGATACGCAGTATTTT. This chain uses TRBV10-3 with TRBJ2-3, with 7 bases lining up with TRBD2. Germline values: CDR1 ENHRY, CDR2 SYGVKD. CDR3 length: 15 amino acids. The junction had 3 bases not matched to a gene; V was cut back by 2 bases and J by 1 base.

The chain employs TRBV11-1 and TRBJ2-3; 10 nucleotides agree with TRBD2. Germline V gives CDR1 SGHAT, CDR2 FQDESV (reference sequence). V shed 1 base and J 1 base; nucleotides not matched to a gene: 5. The CDR3 has 17 amino acids. As DNA, the CDR3 is TGTGCCAGCAGCTTAGTTCCTAGCGGGAGCGGCACAGATACGCAGTATTTT. This gives the protein CASSLVPSGSGTDTQYF.